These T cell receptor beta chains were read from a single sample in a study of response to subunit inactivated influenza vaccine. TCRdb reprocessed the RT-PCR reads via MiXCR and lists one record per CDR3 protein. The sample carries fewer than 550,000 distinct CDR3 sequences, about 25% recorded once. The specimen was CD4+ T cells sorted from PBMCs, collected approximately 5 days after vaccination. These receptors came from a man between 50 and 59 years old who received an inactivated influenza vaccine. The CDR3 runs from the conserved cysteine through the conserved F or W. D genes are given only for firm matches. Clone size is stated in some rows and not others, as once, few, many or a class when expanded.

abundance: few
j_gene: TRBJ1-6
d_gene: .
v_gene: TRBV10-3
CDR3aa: CAISNDRNNSPLHF
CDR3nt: TGTGCCATCAGTAACGACAGAAATAATTCACCCCTCCACTTT

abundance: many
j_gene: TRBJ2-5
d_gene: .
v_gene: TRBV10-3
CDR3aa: CAISEPGQQETQYF
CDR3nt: TGTGCCATCAGTGAGCCTGGACAGCAAGAGACCCAGTACTTC

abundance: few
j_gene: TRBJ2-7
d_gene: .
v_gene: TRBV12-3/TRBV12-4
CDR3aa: CASSFREGSYEQYF
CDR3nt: TGTGCCAGCAGTTTTCGTGAGGGCTCCTACGAGCAGTACTTC

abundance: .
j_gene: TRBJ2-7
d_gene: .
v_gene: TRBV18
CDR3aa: CASSSTPGTSHEQYF
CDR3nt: TGTGCCAGCTCGTCTACCCCCGGGACCTCCCACGAGCAGTACTTC

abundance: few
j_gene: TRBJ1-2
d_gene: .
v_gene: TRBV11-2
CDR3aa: CASSLDPRAYGYTF
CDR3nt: TGTGCCAGCAGCTTAGATCCTCGGGCTTATGGCTACACCTTC

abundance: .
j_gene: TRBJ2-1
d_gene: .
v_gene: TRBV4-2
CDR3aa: CASSQEGTRSNNEQFF
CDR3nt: TGTGCCAGCAGCCAAGAAGGTACTAGGAGCAACAATGAGCAGTTCTTC

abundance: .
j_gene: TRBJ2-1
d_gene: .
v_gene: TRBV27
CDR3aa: CASSPRTASAYNEQFF
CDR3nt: TGTGCCAGCAGTCCCCGGACAGCTTCAGCCTACAATGAGCAGTTCTTC

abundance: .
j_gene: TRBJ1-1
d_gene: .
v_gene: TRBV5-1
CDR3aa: CASSFSASTEAFF
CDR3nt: TGCGCCAGCAGCTTCTCAGCCAGCACTGAAGCTTTCTTT

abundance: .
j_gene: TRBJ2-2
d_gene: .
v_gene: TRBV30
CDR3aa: CAWAKTGITGELFF
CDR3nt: TGTGCCTGGGCGAAGACAGGTATCACCGGGGAGCTGTTTTTT

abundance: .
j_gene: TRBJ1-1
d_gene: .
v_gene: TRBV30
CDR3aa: CAWSAGRTEAFF
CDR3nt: TGTGCCTGGAGTGCGGGCCGGACTGAAGCTTTCTTT

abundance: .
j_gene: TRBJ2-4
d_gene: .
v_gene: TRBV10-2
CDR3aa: CASSEAAKNIQYF
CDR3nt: TGCGCCAGCAGTGAGGCAGCCAAAAACATTCAGTACTTC

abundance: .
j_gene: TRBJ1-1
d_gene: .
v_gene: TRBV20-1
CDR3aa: CSARESYTEAFF
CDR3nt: TGCAGTGCTAGAGAAAGTTACACTGAAGCTTTCTTT

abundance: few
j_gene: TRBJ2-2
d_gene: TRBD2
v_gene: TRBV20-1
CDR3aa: CSARRRGANTGELFF
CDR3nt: TGCAGTGCTAGAAGGCGGGGGGCCAACACCGGGGAGCTGTTTTTT

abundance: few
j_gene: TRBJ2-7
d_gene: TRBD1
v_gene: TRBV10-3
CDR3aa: CAISIGQGAYEQYF
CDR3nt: TGTGCCATCAGCATAGGACAGGGTGCCTACGAGCAGTACTTC

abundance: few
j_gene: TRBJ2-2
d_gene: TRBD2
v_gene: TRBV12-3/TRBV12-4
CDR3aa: CASSPASGGFTGELFF
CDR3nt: TGTGCCAGCAGTCCGGCTAGCGGAGGCTTCACCGGGGAGCTGTTTTTT

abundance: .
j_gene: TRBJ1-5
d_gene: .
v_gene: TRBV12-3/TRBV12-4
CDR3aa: CASSLFPDQPQRF
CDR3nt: TGTGCCAGCAGTTTATTCCCTGATCAGCCCCAGCGTTTT

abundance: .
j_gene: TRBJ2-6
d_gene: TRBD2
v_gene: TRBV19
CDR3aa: CASSVGGGTGANVLTF
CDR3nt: TGTGCCAGTAGTGTTGGGGGGGGTACTGGGGCCAACGTCCTGACTTTC

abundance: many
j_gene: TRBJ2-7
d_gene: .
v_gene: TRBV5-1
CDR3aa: CASRQGRGEQYF
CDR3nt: TGCGCCAGCAGACAGGGACGAGGCGAGCAGTACTTC

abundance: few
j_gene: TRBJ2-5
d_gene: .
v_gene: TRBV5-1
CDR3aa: CASSLASGGPRETQYF
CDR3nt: TGCGCCAGCAGCTTGGCCTCCGGGGGGCCTCGAGAGACCCAGTACTTC

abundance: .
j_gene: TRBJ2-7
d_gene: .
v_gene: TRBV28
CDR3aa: CASSLGRGHPYEQYF
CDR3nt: TGTGCCAGCAGTTTGGGCAGGGGCCACCCATACGAGCAGTACTTC

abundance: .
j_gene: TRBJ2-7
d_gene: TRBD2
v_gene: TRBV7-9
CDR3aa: CASSHYGGNEQYF
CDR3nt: TGTGCCAGCAGCCACTACGGGGGGAATGAGCAGTACTTC

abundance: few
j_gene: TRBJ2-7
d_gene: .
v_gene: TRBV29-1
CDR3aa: CSGGHSYEQYF
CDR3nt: TGCAGCGGAGGCCACTCCTACGAGCAGTACTTC

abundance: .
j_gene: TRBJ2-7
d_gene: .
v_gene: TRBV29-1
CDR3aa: CSVDRDGTYEQYF
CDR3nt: TGCAGCGTTGACAGGGACGGGACCTACGAGCAGTACTTC

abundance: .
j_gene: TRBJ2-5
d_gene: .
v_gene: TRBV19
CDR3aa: CASSAGVQETQYF
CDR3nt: TGTGCCAGTAGCGCAGGGGTACAAGAGACCCAGTACTTC

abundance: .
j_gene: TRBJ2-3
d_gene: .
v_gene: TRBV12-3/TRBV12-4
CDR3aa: CASSLATGASTDTQYF
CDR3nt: TGTGCCAGCAGTTTAGCTACGGGGGCTAGCACAGATACGCAGTATTTT

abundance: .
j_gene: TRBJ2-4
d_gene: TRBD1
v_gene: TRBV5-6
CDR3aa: CASSFRLTGVLTKNIQYF
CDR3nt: TGTGCCAGCAGCTTTCGCCTTACAGGGGTGTTAACCAAAAACATTCAGTACTTC

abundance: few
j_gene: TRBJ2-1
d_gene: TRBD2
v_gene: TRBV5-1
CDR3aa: CASSPGLAFNEQFF
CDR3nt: TGCGCCAGCAGCCCGGGACTAGCGTTCAATGAGCAGTTCTTC

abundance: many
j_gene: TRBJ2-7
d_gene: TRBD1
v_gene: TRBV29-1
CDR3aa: CSVRTGPEQYF
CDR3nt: TGCAGCGTGAGGACAGGGCCCGAGCAGTACTTC

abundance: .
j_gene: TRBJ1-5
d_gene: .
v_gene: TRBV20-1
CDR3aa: CSANRPSGPQHF
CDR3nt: TGCAGTGCTAACAGGCCCTCGGGGCCCCAGCATTTT

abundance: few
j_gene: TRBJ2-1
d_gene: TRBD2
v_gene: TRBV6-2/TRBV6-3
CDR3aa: CASSYPLTSGGLDEQFF
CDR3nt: TGTGCCAGCAGTTACCCTTTGACTAGCGGGGGACTGGATGAGCAGTTCTTC

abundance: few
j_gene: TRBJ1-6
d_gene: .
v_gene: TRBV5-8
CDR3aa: CASSLDGGTNSPLHF
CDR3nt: TGTGCCAGCAGCTTGGACGGGGGTACGAATTCACCCCTCCACTTT

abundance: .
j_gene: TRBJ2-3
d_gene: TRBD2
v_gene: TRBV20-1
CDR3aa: CSARGYSGVTDTQYF
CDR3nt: TGCAGTGCTAGGGGTTATAGCGGGGTGACAGATACGCAGTATTTT

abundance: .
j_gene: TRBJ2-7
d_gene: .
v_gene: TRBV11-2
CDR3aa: CASSKASTIIYEQYF
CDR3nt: TGTGCCAGCAGCAAAGCCTCAACCATTATCTACGAGCAGTACTTC

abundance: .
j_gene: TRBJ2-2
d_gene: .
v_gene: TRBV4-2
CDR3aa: CASSQDRGFGGELFF
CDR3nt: TGTGCCAGCAGCCAAGATCGGGGGTTTGGCGGGGAGCTGTTTTTT

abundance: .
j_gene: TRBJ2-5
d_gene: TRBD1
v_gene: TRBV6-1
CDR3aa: CASRPGQYQETQYF
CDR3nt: TGTGCCAGCAGGCCGGGACAGTACCAAGAGACCCAGTACTTC

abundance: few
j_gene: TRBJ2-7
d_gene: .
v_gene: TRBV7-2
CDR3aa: CASSLFPESYEQYF
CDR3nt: TGTGCCAGCAGCTTATTTCCGGAGTCCTACGAGCAGTACTTC

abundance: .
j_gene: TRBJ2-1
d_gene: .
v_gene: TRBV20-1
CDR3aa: CSARAQVPEQFF
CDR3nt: TGCAGTGCTAGAGCCCAAGTACCGGAGCAGTTCTTC

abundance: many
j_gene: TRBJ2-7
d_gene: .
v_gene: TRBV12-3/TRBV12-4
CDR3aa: CASSPQVSYEQYF
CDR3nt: TGTGCCAGCAGCCCACAGGTCTCCTACGAGCAGTACTTC

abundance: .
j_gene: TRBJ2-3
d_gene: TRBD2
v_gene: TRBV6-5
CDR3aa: CASSYGLAGVSDTQYF
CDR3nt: TGTGCCAGCAGTTACGGACTAGCGGGAGTCTCAGATACGCAGTATTTT

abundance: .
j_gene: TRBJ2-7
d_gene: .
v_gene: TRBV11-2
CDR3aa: CASSLGSAYLSYEQYF
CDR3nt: TGTGCCAGCAGCTTAGGATCTGCATACCTCTCCTACGAGCAGTACTTC

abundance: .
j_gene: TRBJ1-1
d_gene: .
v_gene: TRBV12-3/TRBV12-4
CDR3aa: CASGLQGLNTEAFF
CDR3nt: TGTGCCAGCGGGTTACAGGGACTGAACACTGAAGCTTTCTTT

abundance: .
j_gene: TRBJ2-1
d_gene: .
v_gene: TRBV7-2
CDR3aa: CASSRQVMGSYNEQFF
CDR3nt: TGTGCCAGCAGTCGACAGGTCATGGGCTCCTACAATGAGCAGTTCTTC

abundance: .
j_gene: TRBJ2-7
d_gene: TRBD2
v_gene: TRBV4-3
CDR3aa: CASSQELREQQYF
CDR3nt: TGCGCCAGCAGCCAAGAGTTGCGGGAGCAGCAGTACTTC

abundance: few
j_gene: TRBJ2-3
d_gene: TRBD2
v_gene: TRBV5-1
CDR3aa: CASSFSGGESDTQYF
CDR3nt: TGCGCCAGCAGCTTTAGCGGGGGGGAATCAGATACGCAGTATTTT

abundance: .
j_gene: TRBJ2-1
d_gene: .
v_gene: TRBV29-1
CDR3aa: CSVTVQLVPNEQFF
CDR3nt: TGCAGCGTTACCGTCCAATTGGTCCCCAATGAGCAGTTCTTC

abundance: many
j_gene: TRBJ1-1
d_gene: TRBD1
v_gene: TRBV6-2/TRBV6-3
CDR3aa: CASSYFKGALGTEAFF
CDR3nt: TGTGCCAGCAGTTACTTTAAGGGGGCGTTGGGCACTGAAGCTTTCTTT

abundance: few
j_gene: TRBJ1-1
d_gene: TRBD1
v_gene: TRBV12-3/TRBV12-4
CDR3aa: CATGTGADREAFF
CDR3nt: TGTGCCACCGGGACAGGGGCCGACAGGGAAGCTTTCTTT

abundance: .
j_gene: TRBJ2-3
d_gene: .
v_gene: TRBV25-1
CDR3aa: CASSALVGAVDTQYF
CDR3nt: TGTGCCAGCAGTGCGTTAGTGGGGGCCGTTGATACGCAGTATTTT

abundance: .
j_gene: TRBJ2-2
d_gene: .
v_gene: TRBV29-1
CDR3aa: CSVAGPGELFF
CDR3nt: TGCAGCGTTGCAGGGCCCGGGGAGCTGTTTTTT

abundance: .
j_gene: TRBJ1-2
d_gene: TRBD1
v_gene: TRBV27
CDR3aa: CASSPGQGQGYGYTF
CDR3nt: TGTGCCAGCAGTCCCGGACAGGGCCAGGGGTATGGCTACACCTTC

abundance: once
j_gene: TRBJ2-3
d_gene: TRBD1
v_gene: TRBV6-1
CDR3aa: CASTDRGYTDTQYF
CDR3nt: TGTGCCAGCACGGACAGGGGTTATACAGATACGCAGTATTTT

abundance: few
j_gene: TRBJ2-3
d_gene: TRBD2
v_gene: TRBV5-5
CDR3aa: CASSLGALAGGDTQYF
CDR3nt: TGTGCCAGCAGCTTGGGGGCACTAGCGGGCGGAGATACGCAGTATTTT

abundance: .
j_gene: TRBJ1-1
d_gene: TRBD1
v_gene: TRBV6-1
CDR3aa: CASRRGTALNTEAFF
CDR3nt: TGTGCCAGCAGACGAGGGACAGCCCTGAACACTGAAGCTTTCTTT

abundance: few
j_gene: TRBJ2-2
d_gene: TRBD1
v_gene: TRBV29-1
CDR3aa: CSVGQGWNTGELFF
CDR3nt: TGCAGCGTTGGACAGGGCTGGAACACCGGGGAGCTGTTTTTT